This T cell receptor (beta chain) was found in a study of blood T cell repertoires in COVID-19. The overall study: Acute and convalescent COVID-19 samples came from the United States, Italy and Spain. T cells, B-cell-depleted T cells, or PBMCs supplied cDNA or gDNA.

As originally analysed: Reference gene primer amplification gave nucleated cell count estimates. Libraries were prepared by immunoSEQ multiplex PCR; TCRdb keeps only in-frame clonotypes and omits some of them. Clone size and the V and J calls come from that table; the DNA yielded D and trimming. This table has 25,000 to 35,000 clones, approximately 80% appearing once. Trimming at V came to 4 bases and at J to 7 bases, leaving 11 bases not matched to a gene. CDR3 length equals 15 residues. Germline values: CDR1 SGHAT, CDR2 FQNNGV. The clonotype comes from a woman aged 80 or older with acute or convalescent COVID-19. Material: peripheral blood. This chain joins TRBV11-2 and TRBJ1-1; 8 positions agree with TRBD1. CDR3 region: CASSSRGQGTDEAFF. For the CDR3, the DNA is TGTGCCAGCAGCTCCCGTGGACAGGGAACAGATGAAGCTTTCTTT.